This T cell receptor (beta chain) was obtained from a study of OX40 agonist ivuxolimab in advanced cancers. Note on this clone: The antigen remains unidentified.

Assay: immunoSEQ multiplex PCR; the TCRdb copy retains only in-frame clones and omits some. The table lists about 37,000 clones, 92% of them singletons. CDR1 is MGHRA and CDR2 is YSYEKL in the germline V gene. Trimming took 1 base from V and 7 from J, leaving 11 bases between them. The CDR3 sequence is 13 residues long. General observations from the study: Nonresponders, in some cases, also had low normalized T-cell clonal expansion. On average, CD8+ T cells showed a greater number of expanded clones than CD4+.

Here the sequenced sample was CD4+ or CD8+ T cells sorted from blood, taken in a trial of the OX40 agonist ivuxolimab. The gene calls are TRBV4-1 and TRBJ2-7; perhaps TRBD2 as D (5 bases). The sequence was obtained from an adult with an advanced solid tumor such as melanoma, head and neck, liver or kidney cancer. The DNA for the CDR3 is TGCGCCAGCAGCCAAGGGTTTCGGGAAGAGCAGTACTTC. This translates into CASSQGFREEQYF.